What follows is one TCR beta chain and its context. This sample was included in a study of blood T cell repertoires in COVID-19. Across the whole study: Sources were T cells, B-cell-depleted T cells, or PBMCs; the material itself was cDNA or gDNA.

As processed by the authors: The authors estimated nucleated cell counts from reference gene primer amplification. Profiled with immunoSEQ multiplex PCR; TCRdb holds only in-frame clones, not every one. The V and J calls and the clone size are those of that table, but D and trimming were determined from the DNA. The sample yields some 330,000 clones, roughly 86% seen once. Enrolment of Seattle patients took place during active infection, and they were followed longitudinally. The sequence came from a woman in her twenties or thirties with COVID-19, enrolled during active disease. The material sequenced was peripheral blood.

The CDR3 DNA follows: TGTGCCAGCAGTTTATGGGGCGGGGAAACTAACTATGGCTACACCTTC. Translation gives CASSLWGGETNYGYTF. The gene calls are TRBV28 and TRBJ1-2; D not resolved. The V end lost 0 bases, the J end lost 0 bases, and 11 bases lay between the germline ends. This CDR3 has 16 amino acids. Germline CDR1 and CDR2: MDHEN and SYDVKM.